This T cell receptor (beta chain) was captured in a study of cytomegalovirus exposure and HLA in healthy donors (dated by TCRdb to about 2017). Background on the whole study: An earlier analysis of roughly 610 of the donors reported under 300 Gb of sequence data and 95 million to 130 million unique TCR beta sequences obtained from 150 million to 200 million T cells. Alongside the repertoire data, information on donor age, sex, ethnicity and CMV serostatus was compiled. Across around 400 genotyped donors of the cohort, an average of about 240,000 unique TCR beta nucleotide sequences per donor were sequenced, and roughly 20% of those sequences were non-productive. In a later analysis, previously published TCR beta repertoires from 666 donors were re-analyzed and high-resolution HLA genotyping was added so that TCR occurrence patterns could be studied. Along with the approximately 700-subject first cohort, a separate validation cohort of about 110 different subjects was used. An early release that covered some 630 HLA-typed donors contained approximately 320 gigabases of sequencing data and around 85 million unique TCR sequences. The study used immunosequencing to profile the T cell repertoires of 600 to 850 subjects and linked those repertoires to cytomegalovirus serostatus. Class I and class II HLA loci were covered by the typing at four-digit resolution. The study aimed to test whether cataloging public T cell receptors could reveal signatures of past pathogen exposure. High-throughput TCR immunosequencing, statistical association of individual TCRs with disease status, and machine learning were combined to predict cytomegalovirus infection status. Genome-wide SNP genotypes for about three fifths of the 666 donors were used in a later genetic analysis, which treated that subset as a discovery cohort. Typing coverage differed by locus: A, B, C, DRB1 and DQB1 were typed in about 620-630 donors, DQA1 in about 560, DPA1 in nearly 610, and DPB1 in 472. Four to six DR-DQ haplotypes were handled as single units for association and clustering, since linkage in the cohort was strong. The genetic ancestry cluster associated with self-reported Caucasian donors included about 81% of the 398 genotyped donors. Rather than using new phenotypic data, the later analysis identified candidate immune exposures from TCR beta sequences and from how often those sequences occurred across donors. Every discovery cohort repertoire had been produced on one sequencing platform. In an earlier analysis of 550 to 700 of the donors, high-throughput TCR beta sequencing was used to judge whether each TCR beta V gene segment behaved as functional or pseudogenic.

Library generation was performed with the immunoSEQ multiplex PCR assay. A mixture of 60 forward primers for TCR Vbeta segments and 13 reverse primers for TCR Jbeta segments was used in the multiplex PCR. A multiplex PCR assay on genomic DNA amplified the CDR3 region of rearranged TCR beta genes. On the Illumina HiSeq System, the amplified TCR beta libraries were sequenced as 87-base-pair reads. Regarding the original processing steps: Across the 670 or so repertoires, a later analysis counted 60 million to 90 million unique TCR beta chains, roughly 11 million of which were shared by at least two donors. To remove PCR and sequencing errors, raw reads were error-corrected and collapsed into unique sequences using a nearest-neighbor algorithm that merged closely related sequences. CDR3 sequences were aligned to IMGT reference sequences to assign V, D and J gene segments. For a sequence to be retained, a match of at least six nucleotides to both a V gene segment and a J gene segment was required. A rearrangement was called productive if the CDR3 had no stop codons and remained in frame with V and J, and every other rearrangement was called non-productive. Following IMGT convention, CDR3 was defined as the stretch from the second conserved V-encoded cysteine to the conserved J-encoded phenylalanine. The earlier analysis of about 610 of the donors excluded any sequence lacking an unambiguous match to a single V gene segment. An earlier analysis of over 450 of the donors classified V segments as functional when productive rearrangements were above 56.7% and as segregating when the standard deviation between donors was above 5%. A statistical classification framework was developed to diagnose cytomegalovirus status using the catalog of TCR beta chain sequences. V and J gene assignment, in a later analysis, came from comparing TCR nucleotide sequences with IMGT/GENE-DB human TR gene sequences. The TCRdist pipeline was used in a later analysis to assign CDR3 sequences and most-parsimonious VDJ recombination scenarios. In a later analysis, every TCR beta chain was defined by the combination of its CDR3 amino acid sequence and its V-gene family, and reads without a unique V-gene family were dropped. As a way to deal with suspected cross-contamination and a sequencing artifact, a later analysis dropped 450 to 600 nucleotide sequences that were highly shared and had low generation probability. A later analysis calculated a clonal expansion index for each public chain from normalized within-repertoire ranks of inferred template counts. Generation probabilities in a later analysis came from a VDJ recombination model fitted to out-of-frame rearrangements, and those results were checked against IGoR. A later analysis scored TCR-TCR, TCR-HLA and TCR-CMV co-occurrence with hypergeometric tests, applying a repertoire-size bias correction to TCR pairs. False discovery rates were estimated in a later analysis by permuting HLA or CMV assignments 20 times. A later analysis grouped co-occurring TCRs with DBSCAN, adding TCRdist sequence similarity when clustering within HLA-allele-positive subsets. For co-occurrence clustering, repertoires with fewer than 30,000 or more than 120,000 public chains were excluded, along with five or six repertoires with anomalous nucleotide sharing. TCRdb's version of the immuneACCESS table is confined to in-frame rearrangements and falls short of the full clone set. An unresolved V gene accounts for under half of the shortfall where checked; the remainder is of unknown origin. The V and J calls and the clone size are those of that table, but D and trimming were determined from the DNA. The sample records some 160,000 clones, 80% of which are singletons. Clones ranked in the top ten supply 5% to 7% of the sample.

Broader findings and caveats from the paper: The only immune exposure information available for the cohort was CMV serostatus. In a later analysis, HLA-associated TCR beta chains showed more clonal expansion and lower generation probabilities than non-associated chains that were equally common. In an earlier analysis of 587 of the donors, most TCR beta V segments appeared in productive rearrangements about 87% or about 30% of the time, broadly matching IMGT annotations. In a later analysis, several top co-occurrence clusters were reported to appear linked to parvovirus B19, influenza, CMV and Epstein-Barr virus. Presence/absence analyses assumed roughly uniform sequencing depth across donors, an assumption that may not hold. Most TCR sequences were observed very rarely across donors, whereas some public TCRs were present in many individuals. Some IMGT-functional V segments, including TRBV6-2 and TRBV6-3, could not be told apart with the 87-base-pair reads, so those segments were excluded. V-gene and J-gene trimming of TCR beta chains was associated with a missense DCLRE1C variant in a later genetic analysis, and the association was replicated in an independent cohort. Correlated functional status among segregating V segments might be attributable to linkage disequilibrium, but an unknown experimental factor could not be ruled out. A cluster of highly shared sequence variants was judged likely to be a technical artifact of the sequencing pipeline. A further reported finding was that TCR beta sequences accurately predicted the HLA-A and HLA-B alleles for most subjects in the first cohort. In both the original and validation cohorts, the classifier was reported to diagnose cytomegalovirus status with high specificity and sensitivity. Strong co-occurrence of HLA alleles, especially DR and DQ, made assigning TCR associations to individual alleles difficult. In a later genetic analysis, fewer N-insertions in productive TCRs were reported among donors in an Asian-associated ancestry cluster than the 666-donor mean. The authors suggested that the approach could potentially be extended to other disease states and immunological phenotypes. Only TCR beta chains were sequenced in this cohort, and the absence of alpha or paired-chain data limited detectable features. In a later analysis, TCR association rates were found to vary across HLA loci, with the most associated TCRs seen for DRB1 alleles and the fewest for HLA-C alleles. In a later analysis, most CMV-associated TCR beta chains were found to appear HLA-restricted, with HLA associations seemingly driven largely by CMV exposure. A total of about 180 TCR beta chains were listed by the study as associated with cytomegalovirus. In a later analysis, around 17,000 TCR beta sequences were associated with specific HLA alleles at a false discovery rate of 0.05. HLA typing was unavailable for some donors at each locus, so association tests used only the typed subset. Approximately 18 rarely observed V segments, including chromosome 9 orphons, were excluded from the earlier analysis of several hundred of the donors because counts were too low. Three of the identified cytomegalovirus-associated TCR beta chains were confirmed in vitro to be specific for cytomegalovirus antigens.

CDR1 and CDR2 (SEHNR, FQNEAQ) derive from the germline V gene (reference sequence). Trimming takes 2 bases from V and 2 bases from J, and the germline ends sit 12 bases apart. The CDR3 measures 15 amino acids from cysteine to phenylalanine. The sequence is cut down to CDR3 DNA, 45 bases in frame from base 1. In total, about 650 healthy bone marrow donors made up the cohort. At the time of sampling, every cohort member was nominally healthy, though immune exposures that went unrecorded were likely present. The donor tested CMV seronegative and was one of the 352 seronegative cohort members. A peripheral blood sample was provided by each donor, and peripheral blood mononuclear cells were used for TCR beta sequencing. The Qiagen DNeasy Blood Extraction Kit was used to extract genomic DNA from the blood cell samples. As to this clone: Its cognate antigen has yet to be identified. No base-level quality is on record; no much larger clone is a single base apart.

The rearrangement combines TRBV7-9 with TRBJ1-2; the D gene is not confidently resolved. The specimen was PBMCs. The receptor was derived from a man aged 35 to 55 in good health and CMV-seronegative. The CDR3 protein sequence reads: CASSLLLSENYGYTF. The nucleotides read TGTGCCAGCAGCTTATTGTTATCTGAGAACTATGGCTACACCTTC.